This T cell receptor (beta chain) was identified in a study of Tregs in tolerant kidney transplant recipients. Thawed PBMCs were FACS-sorted into unstimulated CD4+CD25+CD127- regulatory T cells, CD4+CD25- non-regulatory cells, CD4 and CD8 cells. The repertoire was sequenced with immunoSEQ multiplex PCR; TCRdb's copy has only in-frame clones and lacks some. The sample contains 200,000 to 300,000 clones, around 81% of which appear only once. This receptor was identified in a human donor in good health. The sequencing input was CD4+ T cells from blood.

CDR3 residues: CSVEVGVWQGYEQYF. In DNA, the CDR3 is TGCAGCGTTGAAGTCGGGGTATGGCAGGGCTACGAGCAGTACTTC. The V and J genes are TRBV29-1 and TRBJ2-7, with D possibly being TRBD1 or TRBD2 (5 bases each). Trimming took off 1 base at V and 3 bases at J, with 16 bases between the two ends. This CDR3 is 15 amino acids long. CDR1 is SQVTM and CDR2 is ANQGSEA in the germline V gene.